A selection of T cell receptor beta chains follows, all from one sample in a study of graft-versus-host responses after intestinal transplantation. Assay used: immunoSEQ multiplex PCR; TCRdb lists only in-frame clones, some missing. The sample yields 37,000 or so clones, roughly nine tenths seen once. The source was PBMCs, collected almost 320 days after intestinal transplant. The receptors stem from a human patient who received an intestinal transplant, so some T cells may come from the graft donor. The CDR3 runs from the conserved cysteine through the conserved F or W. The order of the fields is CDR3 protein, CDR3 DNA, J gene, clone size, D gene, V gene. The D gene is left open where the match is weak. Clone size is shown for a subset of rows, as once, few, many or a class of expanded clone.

CDR3: CASSLVDRANTEAFF; DNA: TGTGCCAGCAGCTTGGTGGACAGGGCGAACACTGAAGCTTTCTTT; J: TRBJ1-1; size: .; D: TRBD1; V: TRBV5-6
CDR3: CASSLERDLRGAFF; DNA: TGCGCCAGCAGCTTGGAGCGGGACCTCCGGGGAGCTTTCTTT; J: TRBJ1-1; size: .; D: .; V: TRBV5-1
CDR3: CASTSVTGELFF; DNA: TGTGCCAGCACCTCGGTAACAGGGGAGCTGTTTTTT; J: TRBJ2-2; size: .; D: .; V: TRBV28
CDR3: CASSLDGPRREQYF; DNA: TGTGCCAGCAGCTTAGACGGACCCCGGAGGGAGCAGTACTTC; J: TRBJ2-7; size: .; D: .; V: TRBV13
CDR3: CASSEPRAGGSSYEQYF; DNA: TGTGCCAGCAGTGAACCCCGTGCAGGGGGAAGTTCCTACGAGCAGTACTTC; J: TRBJ2-7; size: .; D: TRBD1; V: TRBV6-1
CDR3: CASSPSPGTGTYHYGYTF; DNA: TGTGCCAGCAGCCCTAGTCCCGGGACAGGGACCTATCACTATGGCTACACCTTC; J: TRBJ1-2; size: .; D: TRBD1; V: TRBV11-2
CDR3: CASSFGDYKPYNEQFF; DNA: TGTGCCAGCAGTTTCGGGGACTACAAACCTTACAATGAGCAGTTCTTC; J: TRBJ2-1; size: .; D: TRBD2; V: TRBV28
CDR3: CASSLWRDTGELFF; DNA: TGTGCCAGCAGCTTATGGAGGGACACCGGGGAGCTGTTTTTT; J: TRBJ2-2; size: .; D: .; V: TRBV7-6
CDR3: CASNLLAAATGELFF; DNA: TGTGCCAGCAATTTACTAGCAGCGGCCACCGGGGAGCTGTTTTTT; J: TRBJ2-2; size: .; D: .; V: TRBV6-1
CDR3: CAWSVHRETQYF; DNA: TGTGCCTGGAGTGTACACCGGGAGACCCAGTACTTC; J: TRBJ2-5; size: .; D: .; V: TRBV30
CDR3: CASSQWDPHTDTQHF; DNA: TGTGCCAGCAGTCAATGGGATCCTCACACAGATACGCAGCATTTT; J: TRBJ1-5; size: .; D: .; V: TRBV27
CDR3: CASSRSGSSYNEQFF; DNA: TGTGCCAGCAGCAGAAGCGGGAGCTCCTACAATGAGCAGTTCTTC; J: TRBJ2-1; size: .; D: TRBD2; V: TRBV7-3
CDR3: CASSLTEQGSTGELFF; DNA: TGTGCCAGCAGCCTAACCGAACAGGGAAGCACCGGGGAGCTGTTTTTT; J: TRBJ2-2; size: .; D: .; V: TRBV5-6
CDR3: CASSLARTEGNTEAFF; DNA: TGTGCCAGCAGCTTAGCGCGGACAGAGGGGAACACTGAAGCTTTCTTT; J: TRBJ1-1; size: .; D: .; V: TRBV11-2
CDR3: CASRRDSSNQPQHF; DNA: TGTGCCAGCAGACGGGACAGCTCCAATCAGCCCCAGCATTTT; J: TRBJ1-5; size: .; D: TRBD1; V: TRBV6-5
CDR3: CASSERLAKYF; DNA: TGTGCCAGCAGTGAACGACTAGCAAAGTATTTT; J: TRBJ2-3; size: .; D: TRBD2; V: TRBV2
CDR3: CASSPEVGGELFF; DNA: TGTGCCAGCAGCCCGGAGGTCGGCGGGGAGCTGTTTTTT; J: TRBJ2-2; size: few; D: .; V: TRBV5-5
CDR3: CASLQSGELFF; DNA: TGTGCCAGCTTACAGTCAGGGGAGCTGTTTTTT; J: TRBJ2-2; size: .; D: .; V: TRBV11-1
CDR3: CASSLAGETGELFF; DNA: TGCGCCAGCAGTCTAGCGGGGGAAACCGGGGAGCTGTTTTTT; J: TRBJ2-2; size: once; D: TRBD2; V: TRBV4-1
CDR3: CASSRRTDGAGELFF; DNA: TGCGCCAGCAGTCGGAGGACAGACGGTGCCGGGGAGCTGTTTTTT; J: TRBJ2-2; size: .; D: .; V: TRBV23-1
CDR3: CASSLAFDREMGATEAFF; DNA: TGTGCCAGCAGCTTAGCCTTCGACAGGGAGATGGGTGCCACTGAAGCTTTCTTT; J: TRBJ1-1; size: .; D: TRBD1; V: TRBV7-8
CDR3: CASSLMEWQGEPNSPLHF; DNA: TGTGCCAGCAGCTTAATGGAGTGGCAGGGGGAACCCAATTCACCCCTCCACTTT; J: TRBJ1-6; size: .; D: TRBD1; V: TRBV7-9
CDR3: CASSPRDREYETQYF; DNA: TGTGCCAGCAGCCCCCGGGACAGGGAGTACGAGACCCAGTACTTC; J: TRBJ2-5; size: once; D: TRBD1; V: TRBV9
CDR3: CASSLDLSVTGANVLTF; DNA: TGTGCCAGCAGCTTAGATCTCTCTGTAACTGGGGCCAACGTCCTGACTTTC; J: TRBJ2-6; size: .; D: .; V: TRBV7-9
CDR3: CASSGARRFNSYNEQFF; DNA: TGTGCCAGCAGTGGGGCCAGGCGCTTTAATTCCTACAATGAGCAGTTCTTC; J: TRBJ2-1; size: .; D: .; V: TRBV28
CDR3: CAMGGAQETQYF; DNA: TGTGCCATGGGGGGGGCTCAAGAGACCCAGTACTTC; J: TRBJ2-5; size: .; D: .; V: TRBV2
CDR3: CASSQVTGSYEQYF; DNA: TGCGCCAGCAGCCAAGTTACAGGTTCCTACGAGCAGTACTTC; J: TRBJ2-7; size: .; D: .; V: TRBV4-1
CDR3: CASSQEGAGGDEQYF; DNA: TGCGCCAGCAGCCAAGAGGGGGCAGGGGGCGACGAGCAGTACTTC; J: TRBJ2-7; size: .; D: TRBD1; V: TRBV4-1
CDR3: CASSLASRWGNTIYF; DNA: TGTGCCAGCAGCTTGGCCTCGCGGTGGGGAAACACCATATATTTT; J: TRBJ1-3; size: .; D: .; V: TRBV5-6
CDR3: CASSSQVRGTEAFF; DNA: TGTGCCAGCAGCTCCCAAGTTAGGGGTACTGAAGCTTTCTTT; J: TRBJ1-1; size: .; D: .; V: TRBV7-2
CDR3: CASSQPGGRNEQYF; DNA: TGTGCCAGCAGTCAGCCCGGGGGGAGGAACGAGCAGTACTTC; J: TRBJ2-7; size: .; D: TRBD2; V: TRBV6-1
CDR3: CASSKTPRYGYTF; DNA: TGTGCCAGCAGCAAGACACCTCGCTATGGCTACACCTTC; J: TRBJ1-2; size: .; D: .; V: TRBV11-2